These 12 T cell receptor beta chains originate from one sample sequenced in a study of blood T cell repertoires in COVID-19. The method was immunoSEQ multiplex PCR; TCRdb's version includes in-frame clones alone and lacks a portion of them. The table records 200,000 to 250,000 clones, approximately 86% of them present only once. Sequenced material: peripheral blood. The receptors shown here come from a woman aged 25-40 years who had recovered from COVID-19.

This clone was seen a single time. The chain joins TRBV19 to TRBJ2-3, with D maybe TRBD1 (6 bases). Germline V gene sequence: CDR1 LNHDA, CDR2 SQIVND (reference sequence). The V and J ends lost 5 bases and 10 bases respectively, with 22 bases between them. The CDR3 sequence is 15 residues long. The CDR3 is CASSPEMTGPNPQYF. DNA for the CDR3: TGTGCCAGTAGTCCGGAAATGACAGGACCCAATCCGCAGTATTTT. Full variable domain (missing parts from reference TRBV19 and TRBJ2-3): DGGITQSPKYLFRKEGQNVTLSCEQNLNHDAMYWYRQDPGQGLRLIYYSQIVNDFQKGDIAEGYSVSREKKESFPLTVTSAQKNPTAFYLCASSPEMTGPNPQYFGPGTRLTVL.

The V call is TRBV2, the J call TRBJ1-2, with TRBD1 matching 9 bases. This CDR3 has 18 residues. Germline V gene data show CDR1 as SNHLY and CDR2 as FYNNEI. The ends lost 1 base at V and 2 bases at J; junction bases unmatched: 11. The CDR3 sequence: CASSEGFVRTGENYGYTF. Here the CDR3 DNA reads TGTGCCAGCAGTGAAGGGTTTGTGAGGACAGGGGAGAACTATGGCTACACCTTC.

DNA for the CDR3: TGTGCCAGCAGTTTAGCACTAGCCTACGAGCAGTACTTC. Amino acid sequence: CASSLALAYEQYF. V gene TRBV12-3 or TRBV12-4 combines with J gene TRBJ2-7, with D possibly being TRBD2 (5 bases). This CDR3 spans 13 amino acids. V lost 0 bases and J 2 bases, leaving 5 bases between the germline ends.

The chain combines TRBV3-1 (or the pseudogene TRBV3-2) with TRBJ1-5, with D maybe TRBD1 (6 bases). From germline, CDR1 is LGHDT and CDR2 YNNKEL (reference sequence). The CDR3 contains 13 residues. Trimming cost V 2 bases and J 6 bases, with 8 bases left between them. This CDR3 is CASSQRGSQPQHF. As DNA, the CDR3 is TGTGCCAGCAGCCAAAGGGGGAGTCAGCCCCAGCATTTT.

The rearrangement joins TRBV18 to TRBJ2-7, with 7 bases that match TRBD1. Trimming at V came to 5 bases and at J to 3 bases, leaving 4 bases not matched to a gene. This CDR3 is 13 amino acids long. Germline V CDR1 and CDR2: KGHSH, LQKENI. The CDR3 nucleotides read TGTGCCAGCTCATCCCGGGACAGCTACGAGCAGTACTTC. It encodes CASSSRDSYEQYF.

The J gene is TRBJ1-1, the V gene TRBV15; D unresolved. In germline, CDR1 is LNHNV, CDR2 YYDKDF (reference sequence). There are 13 residues in the CDR3. V gave up 0 bases and J gave up 11 bases, with 13 bases separating them. The CDR3 sequence is CATSRDQRQTAFF. CDR3 nucleotide sequence: TGTGCCACCAGCAGAGATCAGCGGCAGACGGCTTTCTTT.

The gene calls are TRBV7-3 and TRBJ1-1; D gene ambiguous. V lost 3 bases, J lost 6 bases, and 11 bases lay in between. There are 13 residues in the CDR3. Germline-derived CDR1 and CDR2 are SGHTA and FQGTGA. The CDR3 loop is CASSFAELAEAFF. The CDR3 DNA is TGTGCCAGCAGCTTCGCGGAATTGGCTGAAGCTTTCTTT.

This clone was observed a few times. V usage is TRBV2 and J usage is TRBJ2-1; D might be TRBD2 (5 bases). V lost 7 bases, J lost 6 bases, and 16 bases lay in between. Germline CDR1 is SNHLY and CDR2 is FYNNEI. This CDR3 is 14 amino acids long. The CDR3 region has the DNA TGTGCCAGCAAATCCCCGTCAGCGGCCAATGAGCAGTTCTTC. This gives the protein CASKSPSAANEQFF.

This chain connects TRBV9 to TRBJ2-2, with TRBD2 identical over 9 bases. CDR3 size: 18 residues. Germline assignment: CDR1 SGDLS and CDR2 YYNGEE. The V segment lost 0 bases and the J segment 7 bases; nucleotides outside the gene matches: 13. CDR3 in amino acids: CASSVEAVRGGYNGELFF. The CDR3 DNA follows: TGTGCCAGCAGCGTAGAGGCTGTGCGGGGGGGTTATAACGGGGAGCTGTTTTTT.

The CDR3, as DNA: TGTGCCAGCACTCCTAGCACAGATACGCAGTATTTT. Its protein product is CASTPSTDTQYF. The chain carries TRBV12-3 or TRBV12-4 and TRBJ2-3; no clear D gene. V shed 7 bases and J shed 0 bases, with 5 bases lying between them. The CDR3 contains 12 residues.

This clone has only one observation. The J gene is TRBJ2-1, the V gene TRBV3-1 (or the pseudogene TRBV3-2), with unresolved D. Germline values: CDR1 LGHDT, CDR2 YNNKEL (reference sequence). This CDR3 has 12 amino acids. Deletions cut 4 bases from V and 4 bases from J, with 5 bases between. CDR3 region: CASSPSYNEQFF. CDR3 nucleotide sequence: TGTGCCAGCAGCCCCAGTTACAATGAGCAGTTCTTC.

The rearrangement uses TRBV5-1 and TRBJ2-3, with D perhaps TRBD2 (7 bases). The CDR3 sequence is 17 residues long. The V and J ends lost 1 base and 5 bases respectively, with 20 bases between them. Germline V gene lookup returns CDR1 SGHRS and CDR2 YFSETQ. The CDR3 DNA reads TGCGCCAGCAGCTTGACATCGGGGGGCCCGCAGGGAGATACGCAGTATTTT. Its translation: CASSLTSGGPQGDTQYF.